This T cell receptor beta chain was identified during a study of post-analysis software for immune sequencing data. CDR3 length equals 16 residues. The V gene's germline CDR1 is SEHNR and CDR2 FQNEAQ (reference sequence). V dropped 5 bases and J dropped 3; count of bases not matched to a gene: 10. In its sample, this clonotype was seen a few times. Its specificity is unknown. Unique molecular identifiers featured in each of the TCR beta cDNA libraries. Using its own MiXCR run on the PCR reads, TCRdb lists one record per CDR3 protein. Among 350,000 to 500,000 distinct CDR3 sequences listed, roughly 40% were seen once. Study-level points and caveats: Compared with controls, patients had more of five TRBV segments, including TRBV5-6, TRBV5-1 and TRBV20-1.

This sequence was found in a girl aged 2 to 10 with multiple sclerosis. Material: blood. This sequence joins TRBV7-9 and TRBJ2-7, with 10 positions matching TRBD2. CDR3 coding DNA: TGTGCCAGCAGCCCCCGGATCGGACTAGCGGTCTACGAGCAGTACTTC. Protein product: CASSPRIGLAVYEQYF.